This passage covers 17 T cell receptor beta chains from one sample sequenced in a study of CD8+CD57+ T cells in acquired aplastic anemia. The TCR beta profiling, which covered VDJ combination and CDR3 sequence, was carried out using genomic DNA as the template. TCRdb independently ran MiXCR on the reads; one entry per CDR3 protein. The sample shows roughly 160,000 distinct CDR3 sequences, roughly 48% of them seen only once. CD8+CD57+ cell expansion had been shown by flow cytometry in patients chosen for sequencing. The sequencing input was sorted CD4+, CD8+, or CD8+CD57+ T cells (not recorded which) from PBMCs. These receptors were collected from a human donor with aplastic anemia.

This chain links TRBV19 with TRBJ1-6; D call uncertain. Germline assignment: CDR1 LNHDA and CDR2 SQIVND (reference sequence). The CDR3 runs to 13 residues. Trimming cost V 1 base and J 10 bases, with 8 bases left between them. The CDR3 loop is CASSIGRQSPLHF. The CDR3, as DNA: TGTGCCAGTAGTATAGGGAGGCAATCACCCCTCCACTTT.

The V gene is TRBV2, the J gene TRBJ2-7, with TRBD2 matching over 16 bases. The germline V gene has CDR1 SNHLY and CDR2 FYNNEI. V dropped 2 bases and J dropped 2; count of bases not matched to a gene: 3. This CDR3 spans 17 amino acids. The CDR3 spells CASSELGLAGGAYEQYF. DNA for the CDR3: TGTGCCAGCAGTGAACTGGGACTAGCGGGAGGGGCCTACGAGCAGTACTTC.

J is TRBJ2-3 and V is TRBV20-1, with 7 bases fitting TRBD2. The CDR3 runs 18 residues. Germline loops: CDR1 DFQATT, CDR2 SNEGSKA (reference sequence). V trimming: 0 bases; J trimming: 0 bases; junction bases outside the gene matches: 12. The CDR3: CSARDLTPSGTSTDTQYF. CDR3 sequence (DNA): TGCAGTGCTAGAGACCTAACTCCCAGCGGGACTAGCACAGATACGCAGTATTTT.

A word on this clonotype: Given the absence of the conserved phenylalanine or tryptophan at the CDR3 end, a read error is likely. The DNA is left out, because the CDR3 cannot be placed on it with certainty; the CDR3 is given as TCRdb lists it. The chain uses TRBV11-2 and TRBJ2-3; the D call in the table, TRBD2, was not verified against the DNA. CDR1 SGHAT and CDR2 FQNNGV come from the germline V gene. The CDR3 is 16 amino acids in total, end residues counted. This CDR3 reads CASSLGPGLVPTSSTS.

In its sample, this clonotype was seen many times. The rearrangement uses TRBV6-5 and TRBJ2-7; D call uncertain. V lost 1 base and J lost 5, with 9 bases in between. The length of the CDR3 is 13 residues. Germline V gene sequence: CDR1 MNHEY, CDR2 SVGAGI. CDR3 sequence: CASSYLSSDEQYF. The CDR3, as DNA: TGTGCCAGCAGTTACTTAAGTTCCGACGAGCAGTACTTC.

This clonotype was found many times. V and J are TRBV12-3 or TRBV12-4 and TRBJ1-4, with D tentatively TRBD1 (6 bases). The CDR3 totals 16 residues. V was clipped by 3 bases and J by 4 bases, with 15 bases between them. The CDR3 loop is CASSFGGQAVNEKLFF. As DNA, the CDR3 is TGTGCCAGCAGTTTTGGGGGGCAGGCGGTTAATGAAAAACTGTTTTTT.

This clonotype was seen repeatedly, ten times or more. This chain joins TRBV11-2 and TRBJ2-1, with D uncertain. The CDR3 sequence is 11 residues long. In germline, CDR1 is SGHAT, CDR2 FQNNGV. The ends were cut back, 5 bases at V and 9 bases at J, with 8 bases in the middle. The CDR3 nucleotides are TGTGCCAGCAGCGTCGTAGGTGAGCAGTTCTTC. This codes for CASSVVGEQFF.

CDR3 nucleotides: TGCAGTGCCCAGCTTCTCCTAAGCTCCTACAATGAGCAGTTCTTC. It codes for CSAQLLLSSYNEQFF. V usage is TRBV20-1 and J usage is TRBJ2-1; unclear D gene. The germline CDR1 and CDR2 sequences are DFQATT and SNEGSKA (reference sequence). Trimming removed 6 bases from V and 0 bases from J, with 15 bases in between. There are 15 residues in the CDR3.

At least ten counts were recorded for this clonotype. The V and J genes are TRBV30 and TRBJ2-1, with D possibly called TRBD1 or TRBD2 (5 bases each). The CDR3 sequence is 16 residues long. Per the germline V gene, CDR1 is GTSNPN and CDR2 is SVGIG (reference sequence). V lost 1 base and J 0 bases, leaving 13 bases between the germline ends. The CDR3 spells CAWSDRSGSSYNEQFF. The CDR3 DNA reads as TGTGCCTGGAGTGACCGGTCAGGGAGCTCCTACAATGAGCAGTTCTTC.

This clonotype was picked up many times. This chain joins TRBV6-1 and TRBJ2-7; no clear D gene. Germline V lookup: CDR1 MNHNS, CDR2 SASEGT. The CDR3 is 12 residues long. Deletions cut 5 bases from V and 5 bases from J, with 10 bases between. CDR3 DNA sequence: TGTGCCAGCAGTAAAAACCAGAACGAGCAGTACTTC. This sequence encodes CASSKNQNEQYF.

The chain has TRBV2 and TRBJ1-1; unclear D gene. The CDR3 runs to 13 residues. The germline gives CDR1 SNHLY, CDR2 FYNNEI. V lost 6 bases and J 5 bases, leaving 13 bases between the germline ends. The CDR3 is CASRGSDGTEAFF. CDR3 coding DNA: TGTGCCAGCAGGGGATCGGACGGTACTGAAGCTTTCTTT.

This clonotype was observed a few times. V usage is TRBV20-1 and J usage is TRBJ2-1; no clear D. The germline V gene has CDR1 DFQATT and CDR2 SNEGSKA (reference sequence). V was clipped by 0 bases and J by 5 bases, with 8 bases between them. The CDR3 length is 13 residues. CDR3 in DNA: TGCAGTGCTAGAGATGAGACTGACAATGAGCAGTTCTTC. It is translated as CSARDETDNEQFF.

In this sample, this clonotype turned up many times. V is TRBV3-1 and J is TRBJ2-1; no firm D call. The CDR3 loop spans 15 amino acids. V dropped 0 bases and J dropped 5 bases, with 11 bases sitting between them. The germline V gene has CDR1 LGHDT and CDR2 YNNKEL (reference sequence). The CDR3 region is CASSQEVAPHNEQFF. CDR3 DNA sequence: TGTGCCAGCAGCCAAGAAGTGGCCCCCCACAATGAGCAGTTCTTC.

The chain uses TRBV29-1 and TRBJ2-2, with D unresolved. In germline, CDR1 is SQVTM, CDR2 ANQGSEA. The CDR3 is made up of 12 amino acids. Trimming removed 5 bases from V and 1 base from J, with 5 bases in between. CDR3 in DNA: TGCAGCGTTCACAGGAACACCGGGGAGCTGTTTTTT. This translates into CSVHRNTGELFF.

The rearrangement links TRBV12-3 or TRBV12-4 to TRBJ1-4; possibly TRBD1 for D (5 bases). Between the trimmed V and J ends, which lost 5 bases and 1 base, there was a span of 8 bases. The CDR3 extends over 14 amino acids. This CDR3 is CASSLTVTNEKLFF. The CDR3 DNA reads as TGTGCCAGCAGTCTGACAGTAACTAATGAAAAACTGTTTTTT.

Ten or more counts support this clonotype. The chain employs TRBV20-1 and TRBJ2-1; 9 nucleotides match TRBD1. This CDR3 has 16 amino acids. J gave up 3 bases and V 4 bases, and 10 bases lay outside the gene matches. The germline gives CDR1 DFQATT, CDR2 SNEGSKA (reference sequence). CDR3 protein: CSATLQGAPDYNEQFF. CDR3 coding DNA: TGCAGTGCTACTCTACAGGGGGCGCCCGACTACAATGAGCAGTTCTTC.

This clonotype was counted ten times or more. The chain's CDR3 is CSARLAVAPDTQYF. As DNA, the CDR3 is TGCAGTGCTAGACTAGCGGTAGCCCCAGATACGCAGTATTTT. The rearrangement joins TRBV20-1 to TRBJ2-3, with 7 bases fitting TRBD2. Per the germline V gene, CDR1 is DFQATT and CDR2 is SNEGSKA (reference sequence). The V segment lost 2 bases and the J segment 4 bases; nucleotides outside the gene matches: 6. CDR3 size: 14 residues.